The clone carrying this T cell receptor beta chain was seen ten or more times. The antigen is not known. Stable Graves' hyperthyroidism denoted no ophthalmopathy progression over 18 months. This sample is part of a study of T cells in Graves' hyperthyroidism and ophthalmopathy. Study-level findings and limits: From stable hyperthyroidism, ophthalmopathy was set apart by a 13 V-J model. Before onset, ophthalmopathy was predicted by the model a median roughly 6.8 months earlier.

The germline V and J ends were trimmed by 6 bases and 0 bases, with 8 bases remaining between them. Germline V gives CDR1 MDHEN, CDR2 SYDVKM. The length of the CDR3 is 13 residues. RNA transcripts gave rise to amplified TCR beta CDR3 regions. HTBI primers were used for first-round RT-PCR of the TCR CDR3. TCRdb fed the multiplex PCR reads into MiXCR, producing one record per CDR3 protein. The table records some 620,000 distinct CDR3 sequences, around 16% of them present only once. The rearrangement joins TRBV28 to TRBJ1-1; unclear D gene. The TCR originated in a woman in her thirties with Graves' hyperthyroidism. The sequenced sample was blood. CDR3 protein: CASRTVMNTEAFF. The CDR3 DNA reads TGTGCCAGCAGAACCGTCATGAACACTGAAGCTTTCTTT.